This T cell receptor (beta chain) was documented in a study of blood T cell repertoires in COVID-19. Study-wide context: Sites in the United States, Italy and Spain provided acute and convalescent COVID-19 samples. Nucleic acid was either cDNA or gDNA, and it came from T cells, B-cell-depleted T cells, or PBMCs.

Per the study methods: Estimates of nucleated cell counts were drawn from the amplification of reference gene primers. Sequencing was performed with immunoSEQ multiplex PCR; in TCRdb, only in-frame clones are kept and a portion is missing. That table furnishes V, J and clone size, whereas the DNA furnished D and trimming. The sample lists about 200,000 clones, roughly 90% occurring once. CDR1 SGHVS and CDR2 FQNEAQ come from the germline V gene. Trimming pared 1 base from V and 5 bases from J, leaving 11 bases between. The CDR3 extends over 14 amino acids. The chain joins TRBV7-8 to TRBJ1-1, with D hard to call. Sequencing was carried out using peripheral blood. This sequence originates from a woman aged 70 to 79 with acute or convalescent COVID-19. The CDR3 protein is CASSLVLGETEAFF. For the CDR3, the DNA is TGTGCCAGCAGCTTAGTACTCGGGGAGACTGAAGCTTTCTTT.